This TCR beta chain stems from a study of OX40 agonist ivuxolimab in advanced cancers. About the research overall: Patients in dose escalation had liver, melanoma, kidney or head and neck cancers.

Sampling times: baseline, cycle 4 day 1, cycle 7 day 1. Whole-study results and caveats: With doses of 0.1 to 3.0 mg/kg, CD4+ and CD8+ blood T cells had undergone clonal expansion by week 6. Among expanded peripheral T cells, antigen specificity went undetermined.

The table came from immunoSEQ multiplex PCR; TCRdb's copy has only in-frame clones and leaves some out. The sample records 57,000 or so clones, roughly 84% being singletons. As to this clone: Its target is not known.

Specimen: CD4+ or CD8+ T cells sorted from blood, collected in a trial of the OX40 agonist ivuxolimab. This TCR was sampled from an adult with an advanced solid tumor such as melanoma, head and neck, liver or kidney cancer.

The CDR3 region is CASSPGSFGLTDTQYF. In DNA form, the CDR3 reads TGTGCCAGCAGCCCGGGGTCTTTTGGGCTGACAGATACGCAGTATTTT. V usage is TRBV7-9 and J usage is TRBJ2-3; maybe TRBD2 (5 bases). The CDR3 has 16 amino acids. V lost 5 bases and J 3 bases, leaving 18 bases between the germline ends. Germline-derived CDR1 and CDR2 are SEHNR and FQNEAQ (reference sequence).